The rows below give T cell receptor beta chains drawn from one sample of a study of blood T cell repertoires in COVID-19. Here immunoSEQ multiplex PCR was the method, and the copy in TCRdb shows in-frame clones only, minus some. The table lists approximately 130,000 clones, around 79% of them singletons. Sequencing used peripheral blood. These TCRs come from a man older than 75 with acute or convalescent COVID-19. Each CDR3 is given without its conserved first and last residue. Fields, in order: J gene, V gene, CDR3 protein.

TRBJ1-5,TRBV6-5,ASGGNSNQPQH
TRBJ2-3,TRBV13,ASSLGTSGLQDTQY
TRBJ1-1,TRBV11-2,ASSLSGGLNTEAF
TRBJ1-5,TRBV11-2,ASSSRDRGYQPQH
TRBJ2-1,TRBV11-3,ASSKLAGGVGEQF
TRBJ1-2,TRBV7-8,ASSFGTGEYYGYT
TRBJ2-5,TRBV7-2,ASSLALVATQETQY
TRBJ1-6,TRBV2,ASGGRGWNSPLH
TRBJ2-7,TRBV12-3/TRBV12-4,ASSLGQSYEQY
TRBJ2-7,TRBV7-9,ASSSQAARVVEQY
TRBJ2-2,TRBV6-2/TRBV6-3,ASSYRDRLNTGELF
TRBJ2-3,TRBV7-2,ASSLAGLTDTQY
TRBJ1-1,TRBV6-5,ASTRQGGTEAF
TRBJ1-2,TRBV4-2,ASSQGQGLGYGYT
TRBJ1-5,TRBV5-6,ASSLGTQSQPQH
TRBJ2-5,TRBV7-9,ASSLIPGLIVETQY
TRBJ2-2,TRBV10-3,AIRGTGDTGELF
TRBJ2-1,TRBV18,ASSEIQGPRDEQF
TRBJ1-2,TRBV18,ASSTGQGRGGYT
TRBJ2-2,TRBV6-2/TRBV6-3,ASSPLAQGVAGELF
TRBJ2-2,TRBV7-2,ASSPQRVGGELF
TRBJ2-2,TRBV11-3,ASSSASGWDTGELF
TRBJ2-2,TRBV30,AWKTGTNTGELF
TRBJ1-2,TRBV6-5,ASSRRADYGYT
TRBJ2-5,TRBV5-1,ASSLSVLETQY
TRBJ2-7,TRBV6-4,ARTYREIYEQY
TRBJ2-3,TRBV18,ASSPPVSDTQY
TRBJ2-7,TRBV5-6,ASSQYGGTYEQY
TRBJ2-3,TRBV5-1,ASSLAAGGPGVDTQY
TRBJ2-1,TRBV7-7,ASSLLGQRGGEQF
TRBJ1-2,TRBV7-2,ASTSGQGALYGYT
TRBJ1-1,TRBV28,ASSLYGKGAF